The entry below gives a single T cell receptor (beta chain) sequence along with its context. Repertoires were generated with immunoSEQ multiplex PCR, while TCRdb's copy carries only in-frame clones and drops some. The table includes roughly 270,000 clones, roughly 93% detected once. Germline V gene data show CDR1 as SGHRS and CDR2 as YFSETQ. After removal of 4 bases from V and 3 bases from J, the junction contained 5 bases not matched to a gene. The CDR3 has 15 amino acids. This entry is derived from a study of T cell responses to AZD1222 COVID-19 vaccine. Sample: peripheral blood, taken 28 days after the second AZD1222 dose. This TCR was recovered from an adult who received the AZD1222 COVID-19 vaccine. The chain carries TRBV5-1 and TRBJ2-2, with 8 nucleotides matching TRBD1. The CDR3 bases are TGCGCCAGCAGCAGCGGACAGGGAGACACCGGGGAGCTGTTTTTT. It yields the protein CASSSGQGDTGELFF.